This TCR beta chain was recovered during a study of cytomegalovirus exposure and HLA in healthy donors. Notes on this clone: Its antigen is not identified.

Researchers ran the PCR with 60 Vbeta and 13 Jbeta primers. Sequencing used immunoSEQ multiplex PCR; TCRdb keeps in-frame clones, though not all of them. Of under 100,000 clones listed, around 85% are singletons. From germline, CDR1 is MNHNS and CDR2 SASEGT. V gave up 9 bases and J gave up 2 bases, with 8 bases separating them. This CDR3 region has 11 residues. Whole-study findings and limits: In a later analysis, most CMV-associated TCR beta chains appeared HLA-restricted. TCR beta V segments were, for the most part, productive about 87% or about 30% of the time in an earlier analysis. It was confirmed in vitro that a few of the CMV-associated chains were specific for CMV antigens.

J is TRBJ2-7 and V is TRBV6-1, with D perhaps TRBD2 (5 bases). This clonotype was sampled from a human donor in good health. Material for sequencing was PBMCs. This chain's CDR3 is CASKEAYEQYF. As DNA, the CDR3 is TGTGCCAGTAAGGAGGCCTACGAGCAGTACTTC.